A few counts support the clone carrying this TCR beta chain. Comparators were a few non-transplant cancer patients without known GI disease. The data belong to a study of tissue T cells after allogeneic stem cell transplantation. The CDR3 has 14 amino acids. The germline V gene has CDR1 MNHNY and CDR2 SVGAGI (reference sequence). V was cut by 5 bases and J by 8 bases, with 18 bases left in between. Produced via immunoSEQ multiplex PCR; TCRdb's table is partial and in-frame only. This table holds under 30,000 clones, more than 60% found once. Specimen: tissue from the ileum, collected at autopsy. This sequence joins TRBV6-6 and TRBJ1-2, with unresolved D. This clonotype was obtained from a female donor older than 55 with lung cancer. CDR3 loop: CASSIPGGWFGYTF. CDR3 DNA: TGTGCCAGCAGTATCCCCGGCGGGTGGTTCGGCTACACCTTC.